The present entry profiles one T cell receptor beta chain with its context. Its antigen is unknown. These data originate in a study of CXCR3-negative and CXCR3-positive naive CD8 T cells. CDR3 length equals 14 residues. Germline-derived CDR1 and CDR2 are WNHNN and SYGVQD (reference sequence). Carrying UMI labels, the TRB cDNA libraries were prepared through 5' RACE. TCRdb re-called the 5' RACE reads, yielding one record per CDR3 amino acid sequence without DNA. The sample yields fewer than 140,000 distinct CDR3 sequences, of which the top ten take up approximately 0.37%. CD45RO-CCR7+CD27+CD95- cells counted as naive CD8+ T cells. Study-wide points: Hydrophobicity was higher for TRB CDR3s found in CXCR3-positive naive cells than in CXCR3-negative naive cells. Both naive subsets had comparably high diversity; memory CD8+ cells much lower. Most assays used freshly isolated PBMCs, as cryopreservation partially reduced CXCR3.

This sequence joins TRBV10-1 and TRBJ1-1. Source material: naive CXCR3+ CD8+ T cells from blood. Documented subset: CD45RO-CCR7+CD27+CD95- naive CD8+ T cells expressing CXCR3 (TNR3+). The origin of this receptor is a human donor in good health. Some clones in this sample may be carry-over from other donors' samples. CDR3 region: CASSLGTVNTEAFF.